This section outlines one T cell receptor (beta chain) sequence together with its context. Its antigen is undetermined. This record comes from a study of radiotherapy plus CTLA-4 blockade in lung cancer. Whole-study findings and limits: After radiotherapy and ipilimumab, tumor-derived clones expanded in peripheral blood.

Assay used: immunoSEQ multiplex PCR; TCRdb lists only in-frame clones, some missing. The repertoire consists of 9,500 to 15,000 clones, with about 86% occurring once and the leading ten covering 25% to 30%. CDR3 length equals 18 residues. Per the germline V gene, CDR1 is LGHNA and CDR2 is YSLEER. Unmatched junction bases numbered 14, after V lost 0 bases and J lost 4 bases. Sequencing used peripheral blood, obtained from a patient treated with radiotherapy plus ipilimumab. The TCR originated in a human donor with non-small cell lung cancer that progressed on radiotherapy plus ipilimumab. This sequence joins TRBV4-3 and TRBJ1-1, with 7 bases identical to TRBD1. CDR3 DNA sequence: TGCGCCAGCAGCCAAGATATCGTCAGGACAGGCGTCTCCACTGAAGCTTTCTTT. It specifies CASSQDIVRTGVSTEAFF.